The 9 T cell receptor beta chains reported below all come from one sample, sequenced in a study of blood T cell repertoires in COVID-19. Profiling relied on immunoSEQ multiplex PCR, and the TCRdb table lists in-frame clones only, not all of them. Of around 130,000 clones listed, approximately 84% were seen once; the top ten hold about 1.5%. What was sequenced was peripheral blood. Receptors were obtained from a man between 60 and 75 years old with acute or convalescent COVID-19.

The rearrangement uses TRBV28 and TRBJ1-1, with 7 bases aligning to TRBD1. The CDR3 is made up of 12 amino acids. Trimming cost V 3 bases and J 11 bases; bases outside gene matches: 6. CDR1 is MDHEN, CDR2 SYDVKM, per germline. The CDR3 DNA is TGTGCCAGCAGTTTCCAGACAGGGATCGCTTTCTTT. Encoded protein: CASSFQTGIAFF.

V is TRBV20-1 and J is TRBJ2-2; no reliable D call. The V end was cut by 3 bases, the J end by 0 bases, with 5 bases between. There are 13 residues in the CDR3. Germline V lookup: CDR1 DFQATT, CDR2 SNEGSKA (reference sequence). In DNA form, the CDR3 reads TGCAGTGCTAGTGGGCCGAACACCGGGGAGCTGTTTTTT. The encoded protein is CSASGPNTGELFF.

This clone was recorded a few times. The CDR3 protein is CATSRDLVRGYEQYF. The CDR3 region has the DNA TGTGCCACCAGCAGAGATCTGGTCAGGGGCTACGAGCAGTACTTC. This sequence joins TRBV15 and TRBJ2-7; a weak D match, TRBD1 (6 bases). Per germline, CDR1 LNHNV and CDR2 YYDKDF (reference sequence). This CDR3 is built from 15 residues. V lost 0 bases and J lost 3, with 12 bases in between.

The sample holds many counts of this clone. This rearrangement joins TRBV5-1 to TRBJ2-7; D may be TRBD2 (5 bases). V lost 3 bases and J lost 3, with 13 bases in between. Germline lookup yields CDR1 SGHRS and CDR2 YFSETQ. This CDR3 has 14 residues. The CDR3 here is CASSSQSSVYEQYF. The CDR3 DNA follows: TGCGCCAGCAGCTCCCAAAGTAGCGTCTACGAGCAGTACTTC.

The rearrangement uses TRBV3-1 (or the pseudogene TRBV3-2) and TRBJ1-3, with 10 bases matching TRBD1. Trimming took 4 bases from V and 2 from J; bases not matched to a gene: 2. The CDR3 extends over 15 amino acids. The germline V gene encodes CDR1 LGHDT and CDR2 YNNKEL (reference sequence). Here the CDR3 DNA reads TGTGCCAGCAGCCCTGGGACAGGGGCTGGAAACACCATATATTTT. Its translation is CASSPGTGAGNTIYF.

The chain carries TRBV7-9 and TRBJ2-1; 10 nucleotides line up with TRBD2. The CDR3 is 15 amino acids. The V gene end was trimmed by 2 bases and the J gene end by 8 bases; junction bases not matched to a gene: 6. CDR1 and CDR2 from the germline V gene are SEHNR and FQNEAQ (reference sequence). Here the CDR3 reads CASSLKRGGSDEQFF. The CDR3 nucleotides are TGTGCCAGCAGCTTAAAGCGGGGGGGTTCGGATGAGCAGTTCTTC.

This rearrangement joins TRBV3-1 (or the pseudogene TRBV3-2) to TRBJ1-2, with D maybe TRBD1 (5 bases). The germline gives CDR1 LGHDT, CDR2 YNNKEL (reference sequence). The CDR3 is 14 amino acids. Trimming stripped 1 base from V and 8 bases from J, with 14 bases between. The CDR3 DNA reads TGTGCCAGCAGCCAAGCAGACAGTGCTATGGGCTACACCTTC. It translates to CASSQADSAMGYTF.

CDR3 sequence reads: CASRTGTGNTIYF. CDR3 DNA sequence: TGTGCCAGCAGAACAGGGACAGGAAACACCATATATTTT. The V and J genes are TRBV12-3 or TRBV12-4 and TRBJ1-3, with D possibly TRBD1 on 6 matching bases. The V gene lost 6 bases and the J gene lost 4 bases, with 10 bases spanning the gap. There are 13 residues in the CDR3.

The chain has TRBV19 and TRBJ2-4; D possibly corresponds to TRBD2 (6 bases). Germline-derived CDR1 and CDR2 are LNHDA and SQIVND (reference sequence). The V and J ends lost 7 bases and 0 bases respectively, with 22 bases between them. There are 18 residues in the CDR3. The CDR3 nucleotides are TGTGCCAGTACCTCACGGGAGAGCAGAATTATAGCCAAAAACATTCAGTACTTC. This encodes CASTSRESRIIAKNIQYF.